The sequence of this T cell receptor (beta chain) was determined in a study of fetal regulatory T cell absence and autoimmunity. Study at large: IPEX patients had exocrine pancreas autoimmunity without clinical diabetes. Notes on the study in general: Broadly similar TRB gene family usage was seen in pancreas and cord blood. Some top pancreas TCR clones were over 90-fold enriched versus cord blood.

V gave up 5 bases and J gave up 3 bases; unmatched junction bases: 10. This CDR3 comprises 15 residues. Looked up from germline, CDR1 is SGHVS and CDR2 is FNYEAQ. Profiled with immunoSEQ multiplex PCR; TCRdb holds only in-frame clones, not every one. This table holds just over 45,000 clones, approximately 80% found once. This clone was detected a few times. What it recognizes is unknown. Sequencing input: cord blood. The genes are TRBV7-6 and TRBJ2-7, with TRBD1 identical over 7 bases. The TCR was taken from a newborn boy with IPEX syndrome. Here the CDR3 reads CASSPPGQSFYEQYF. CDR3 nucleotides: TGTGCCAGCAGCCCGCCGGGACAGAGCTTCTACGAGCAGTACTTC.